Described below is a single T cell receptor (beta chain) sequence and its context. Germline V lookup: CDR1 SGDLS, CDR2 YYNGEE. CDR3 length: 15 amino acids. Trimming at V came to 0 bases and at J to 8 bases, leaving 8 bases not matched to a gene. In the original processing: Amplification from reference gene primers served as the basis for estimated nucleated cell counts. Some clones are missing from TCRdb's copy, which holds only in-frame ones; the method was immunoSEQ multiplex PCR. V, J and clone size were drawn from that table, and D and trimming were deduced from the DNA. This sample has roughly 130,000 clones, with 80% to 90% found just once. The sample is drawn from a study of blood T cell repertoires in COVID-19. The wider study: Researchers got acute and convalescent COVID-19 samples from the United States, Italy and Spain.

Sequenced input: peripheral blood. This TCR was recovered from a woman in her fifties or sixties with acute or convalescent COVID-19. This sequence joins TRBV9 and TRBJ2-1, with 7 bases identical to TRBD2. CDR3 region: CASSVVAGVFDEQFF. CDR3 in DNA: TGTGCCAGCAGCGTAGTAGCGGGCGTATTCGATGAGCAGTTCTTC. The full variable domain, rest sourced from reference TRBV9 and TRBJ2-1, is DSGVTQTPKHLITATGQRVTLRCSPRSGDLSVYWYQQSLDQGLQFLIQYYNGEERAKGNILERFSAQQFPDLHSELNLSSLELGDSALYFCASSVVAGVFDEQFFGPGTRLTVL.